This paragraph reports one T cell receptor (beta chain). The antigen is undetermined. One entry per CDR3 protein results from TCRdb running MiXCR on the reads. The table lists over 10,000 distinct CDR3 sequences, approximately 30% of them singletons. These data are taken from a study of liver allograft versus peripheral blood T cells. Whole-study context: Recipients' peripheral blood served as the comparator for T cell receptor repertoires in transplanted livers. Broader study findings: Differences were reported between the T cell receptor repertoires inside liver allografts and those that were detected in peripheral blood.

The CDR3 loop spans 13 amino acids. In germline, CDR1 is MNHEY, CDR2 SVGAGI. The germline V and J ends were trimmed by 5 bases and 2 bases, with 9 bases remaining between them. This chain joins TRBV6-5 and TRBJ1-2, with D unclear. The receptor's source is a human patient who had a liver transplant. Some T cells may be graft donor cells. CDR3 sequence (DNA): TGTGCCAGCAGTCCAACAGAGAACTATGGCTACACCTTC. It yields the protein CASSPTENYGYTF.